The rows below give T cell receptor beta chains drawn from one sample of a study of read filtering for tumor transcriptome and immune sequencing. TCRdb re-analysed the reads in MiXCR, keeping a single row per CDR3 protein. Among roughly 61,000 distinct CDR3 sequences listed, over 9% were seen once. Input material: a population of CD138-negative cells sorted from bone marrow. These receptors all stem from a donor at least 40 years old with multiple myeloma. Both conserved end residues are part of each CDR3. A D gene is named only where the DNA matches it firmly. Rows give clone size only sometimes, using once, few, many, or a class for an expanded clone.

TRBJ2-3 | TRBD2 | - | TRBV6-6 | CASSRGLAESTDTQYF | TGTGCCAGCAGTCGGGGACTAGCGGAGAGCACAGATACGCAGTATTTT
TRBJ1-5 | - | many | TRBV12-3/TRBV12-4 | CASSLRHVNNQPQHF | TGTGCCAGCAGTTTACGACACGTTAACAATCAGCCCCAGCATTTT
TRBJ2-7 | TRBD2 | many | TRBV6-2/TRBV6-3 | CASSYPLGGGKGILSYEQYF | TGTGCCAGCAGTTACCCCTTGGGGGGGGGAAAGGGGATTCTGTCCTACGAGCAGTACTTC
TRBJ1-6 | - | many | TRBV29-1 | CSVEGQAGSPLHF | TGCAGCGTTGAAGGGCAGGCAGGTTCACCCCTCCACTTT
TRBJ2-3 | TRBD2 | few | TRBV7-9 | CASPARTSAISTDTQYF | TGTGCCAGCCCAGCGCGGACTAGCGCTATTAGCACAGATACGCAGTATTTT
TRBJ2-5 | - | few | TRBV5-1 | CASSLRPDPQETQYF | TGCGCCAGCAGCTTGAGGCCCGATCCCCAAGAGACCCAGTACTTC
TRBJ2-3 | TRBD1 | many | TRBV29-1 | CSAAVTGGEEDTQYF | TGCAGCGCCGCGGTCACAGGGGGCGAGGAAGATACGCAGTATTTT
TRBJ2-3 | - | many | TRBV24-1 | CATSDLKDSTTDTQYF | TGTGCCACCAGTGATTTGAAGGACAGCACCACAGATACGCAGTATTTT
TRBJ2-1 | TRBD1 | many | TRBV2 | CASKMTGSNEQFF | TGTGCCAGCAAGATGACAGGGAGCAATGAGCAGTTCTTC
TRBJ2-1 | - | many | TRBV3-1 | CASSQDRVLSYNEQFF | TGTGCCAGCAGCCAAGATAGGGTCCTCTCCTACAATGAGCAGTTCTTC
TRBJ1-4 | - | many | TRBV27 | CASSRLNREREKLFF | TGTGCCAGCAGCCGTTTAAACAGGGAACGTGAAAAACTGTTTTTT
TRBJ2-1 | - | many | TRBV20-1 | CSAGREESDYNEQFF | TGCAGTGCTGGCCGGGAAGAATCTGACTACAATGAGCAGTTCTTC
TRBJ2-1 | - | many | TRBV5-6 | CASSLGPSPPPSYNEQFF | TGTGCCAGCAGTTTAGGGCCGTCTCCCCCCCCCTCCTACAATGAGCAGTTCTTC
TRBJ2-5 | - | - | TRBV6-5 | CASSVGTQETQYF | TGTGCCAGCAGTGTGGGGACCCAAGAGACCCAGTACTTC
TRBJ2-7 | - | many | TRBV29-1 | CSVDRDGDEQYF | TGCAGCGTTGACAGGGACGGCGACGAGCAGTACTTC
TRBJ2-7 | - | - | TRBV7-9 | CASSFQTATYEQYF | TGTGCCAGCAGCTTCCAGACAGCTACCTACGAGCAGTACTTC
TRBJ2-5 | - | many | TRBV14 | CASSQGNGDQETQYF | TGTGCCAGCAGCCAAGGTAACGGTGACCAAGAGACCCAGTACTTC
TRBJ1-2 | TRBD1 | many | TRBV18 | CASSAGQGDYGYTF | TGTGCCAGCTCAGCAGGACAGGGGGACTATGGCTACACCTTC
TRBJ2-5 | - | - | TRBV5-5 | CASDSKTPGETQYF | TGTGCCAGCGATTCCAAGACACCCGGGGAGACCCAGTACTTC
TRBJ2-3 | TRBD2 | many | TRBV4-1 | CASSPGLAGAGYTQYF | TGCGCCAGCAGCCCTGGACTAGCGGGGGCGGGCTATACGCAGTATTTT
TRBJ2-1 | - | many | TRBV7-2 | CASSSRTASYNEQFF | TGTGCCAGCAGCTCCCGGACTGCCTCCTACAATGAGCAGTTCTTC
TRBJ2-7 | - | many | TRBV12-3/TRBV12-4 | CASSSGPVQYF | TGTGCCAGCAGTTCCGGACCCGTGCAGTACTTC
TRBJ2-7 | - | many | TRBV5-1 | CASSLQGINEQYF | TGCGCCAGCAGCTTACAGGGTATCAACGAGCAGTACTTC
TRBJ1-4 | - | many | TRBV5-1 | CASSLADATNEKLFF | TGCGCCAGCAGCTTGGCCGACGCAACTAATGAAAAACTGTTTTTT
TRBJ2-3 | - | many | TRBV29-1 | CSVDLRRASTDTQYF | TGCAGCGTTGACTTACGGCGGGCCAGCACAGATACGCAGTATTTT
TRBJ2-2 | - | many | TRBV7-6 | CASSLVAIGELFF | TGTGCCAGCAGCTTAGTAGCCATCGGGGAGCTGTTTTTT
TRBJ2-1 | - | medium-sized | TRBV20-1 | CSARDEGLRQFF | TGCAGTGCTAGAGACGAGGGGCTTCGGCAGTTCTTC
TRBJ2-1 | - | many | TRBV5-6 | CASSLRQSYNEQFF | TGTGCCAGCAGCTTGCGCCAGTCCTACAATGAGCAGTTCTTC
TRBJ1-3 | - | many | TRBV12-3/TRBV12-4 | CASSEPGVKGNTIYF | TGTGCCAGCAGTGAACCGGGCGTCAAGGGGAACACCATATATTTT
TRBJ2-1 | - | many | TRBV11-3 | CASSYSVWGRDEQFF | TGTGCCAGCAGCTATAGTGTTTGGGGGCGCGATGAGCAGTTCTTC
TRBJ2-2 | - | many | TRBV25-1 | CASTGQGNTGELFF | TGTGCCAGCACGGGCCAGGGGAACACCGGGGAGCTGTTTTTT
TRBJ2-3 | - | many | TRBV20-1 | CSARVRGGATDTQYF | TGCAGTGCTAGAGTCCGAGGGGGGGCTACAGATACGCAGTATTTT
TRBJ2-2 | TRBD1 | - | TRBV12-3/TRBV12-4 | CASSSDRGQAGELSF | TGTGCCAGCAGTTCTGACAGGGGGCAAGCCGGGGAGCTGTCTTTT